Given below is one T cell receptor beta chain in context. This sample is part of a study of identical twins. One entry per CDR3 protein results from TCRdb running MiXCR on the 5' RACE reads. In the table there are 250,000 to 300,000 distinct CDR3 sequences, about 8.3% of which are singletons. J lost 4 bases, V lost 7 bases, and 2 bases had no gene match. This CDR3 region has 12 residues. In germline, CDR1 is LNHDA, CDR2 SQIVND (reference sequence). The same data also contributed to another study, on yellow fever vaccine responses in identical twins.

The chain has TRBV19 and TRBJ1-1; the match to TRBD1 covers 8 bases. Sample: CD8+ T cells sorted from blood. The receptor's source is a woman aged 18-29 years in good health. This CDR3 reads CASKTGGTEAFF. The CDR3 DNA sequence: TGTGCCAGTAAAACAGGGGGCACTGAAGCTTTCTTT. Full variable domain (missing parts from reference TRBV19 and TRBJ1-1): DGGITQSPKYLFRKEGQNVTLSCEQNLNHDAMYWYRQDPGQGLRLIYYSQIVNDFQKGDIAEGYSVSREKKESFPLTVTSAQKNPTAFYLCASKTGGTEAFFGQGTRLTVV.